One and the same sample provided the 31 T cell receptor beta chains below, sequenced in a study of T cell clusters in autoimmune cytopenias. TRB rearrangements were amplified by touch-down multiplex PCR with mixed TRB-A/B primers. TCRdb reprocessed the multiplex PCR reads, keeping one entry per CDR3 protein, no DNA. There are 9,500 to 15,000 distinct CDR3 sequences in the sample, with about 2.9% held by the top ten. Some 38,000 genome equivalents of blood DNA were amplified for TRB. Material for sequencing was peripheral blood. The source of these receptors is a human donor with an autoimmune cytopenia or autoimmune hepatitis (not recorded which).

This clonotype shows up as medium-sized by frequency. V is TRBV19 and J is TRBJ2-3; TCRdb proposes TRBD1, but this gene call is untestable without DNA. The CDR3 is 14 amino acids. In germline, CDR1 is LNHDA, CDR2 SQIVND (reference sequence). The CDR3 is CASTMGGRTDTQYF.

V usage is TRBV6-2 or TRBV6-3 and J usage is TRBJ2-5; absent DNA, TCRdb's TRBD1 call cannot be checked. The V gene's germline CDR1 is MNHEY and CDR2 SVGEGT. This CDR3 is built from 13 residues. CDR3 amino acids: CASSRVRGKTQYF.

The V call is TRBV18, the J call TRBJ1-6. The CDR3 is 15 residues long. Per the germline V gene, CDR1 is KGHSH and CDR2 is LQKENI. The CDR3 protein is CASSLTGSYNSPLHF.

The chain recombines TRBV18 with TRBJ2-5; there is no DNA to check the TCRdb D call of TRBD2. Germline CDR1 is KGHSH and CDR2 is LQKENI. The CDR3 sequence is 13 residues long. The CDR3 spells CVSSSLAEETQYF.

Frequency places this clonotype as medium-sized. The chain joins TRBV5-5 to TRBJ2-7. The CDR3 runs to 15 residues. The V gene's germline CDR1 is SGHKS and CDR2 YYEKEE (reference sequence). Here the CDR3 reads CASSLGRQSSYEQYF. Full variable domain (missing parts from reference TRBV5-5 and TRBJ2-7): DAGVTQSPTHLIKTRGQQVTLRCSPISGHKSVSWYQQVLGQGPQFIFQYYEKEERGRGNFPDRFSARQFPNYSSELNVNALLLGDSALYLCASSLGRQSSYEQYFGPGTRLTVT.

This chain links TRBV12-3 or TRBV12-4 with TRBJ1-1; the TCRdb D gene call, TRBD1, has no DNA to confirm it. The length of the CDR3 is 12 residues. CDR3 in amino acids: CASSLVGPEAFF.

V usage is TRBV13 and J usage is TRBJ1-1; TCRdb indicates TRBD1, and absent DNA this call remains unverified. CDR3 size: 15 residues. Germline V lookup: CDR1 PRHDT, CDR2 FYEKMQ (reference sequence). CDR3 loop: CASRRTGALNTEAFF.

The chain combines TRBV27 with TRBJ1-2; there is no DNA to check the TCRdb D call of TRBD1. The CDR3 is 16 amino acids. CDR1 MNHEY and CDR2 SMNVEV come from the germline V gene (reference sequence). The CDR3 sequence: CASSLGTPGTGFGYTF.

This sequence joins TRBV27 and TRBJ2-1; TCRdb returns TRBD1, unconfirmable since there is no DNA. CDR1 is MNHEY and CDR2 is SMNVEV in the germline V gene (reference sequence). This CDR3 contains 12 residues. CDR3 sequence: CASSSTGGKQFF.

The rearrangement joins TRBV6-2 or TRBV6-3 to TRBJ2-6; TCRdb outputs TRBD1, but without DNA this stays unchecked. Germline-derived CDR1 and CDR2 are MNHEY and SVGEGT. This CDR3 spans 17 amino acids. This chain's CDR3 is CASRMTGDFSGANVLTF.

This chain joins TRBV10-3 and TRBJ2-4; TCRdb's D gene call, TRBD2, goes unchecked for lack of DNA. Germline CDR1 and CDR2: ENHRY and SYGVKD. CDR3 size: 14 residues. The CDR3 loop reads CAISDFQGGSIQYF.

The genes are TRBV12-3 or TRBV12-4 and TRBJ2-3. The CDR3 is made up of 15 amino acids. This chain's CDR3 is CASSFDILLTDTQYF.

The rearrangement uses TRBV7-6 and TRBJ2-2; TCRdb picks TRBD1, but there is no DNA to check that call. Germline V gene data show CDR1 as SGHVS and CDR2 as FNYEAQ. The CDR3 sequence is 16 residues long. This CDR3 is CASSPLGTENTGELFF.

The gene calls are TRBV5-1 and TRBJ2-3; the TRBD1 assignment by TCRdb is unverifiable without DNA. The CDR3 totals 16 residues. Looked up from germline, CDR1 is SGHRS and CDR2 is YFSETQ. The CDR3 protein is CASSFSPGASTDTQYF.

The V gene is TRBV6-2 or TRBV6-3, the J gene TRBJ2-5; the D call from TCRdb, TRBD1, cannot be confirmed without DNA. Looked up from germline, CDR1 is MNHEY and CDR2 is SVGEGT. The CDR3 is 16 residues long. The CDR3 sequence is CASDNQISTGRETQYF.

V is TRBV6-2 or TRBV6-3 and J is TRBJ1-1; TCRdb gives TRBD1 as the D gene, but with no DNA this cannot be confirmed. The CDR3 runs to 17 residues. In germline, CDR1 is MNHEY, CDR2 SVGEGT. The CDR3 spells CASSYPRRGQGDTEAFF.

The gene calls are TRBV10-3 and TRBJ1-5. This CDR3 comprises 14 residues. The germline V gene encodes CDR1 ENHRY and CDR2 SYGVKD. The CDR3 region is CAISEFRGNQPQHF.

The chain links TRBV5-6 to TRBJ2-1; TCRdb picks TRBD1, but there is no DNA to check that call. Looked up from germline, CDR1 is SGHDT and CDR2 is YYEEEE. The CDR3 is made up of 15 amino acids. The CDR3 is CASSLTEGAWNEQFF.

The chain has TRBV27 and TRBJ2-2; TCRdb outputs TRBD1, but without DNA this stays unchecked. The CDR3 spans 14 residues. CDR1 and CDR2 from the germline V gene are MNHEY and SMNVEV (reference sequence). Here the CDR3 reads CASSSGMNTGELFF.

This clonotype is identified as medium-sized from frequency. V gene TRBV15 combines with J gene TRBJ2-7. The CDR3 is 12 amino acids. Germline CDR1 and CDR2: LNHNV and YYDKDF (reference sequence). The CDR3 reads CATSGSSYEQYF.

This clonotype shows up as medium-sized by frequency. The rearrangement joins TRBV29-1 to TRBJ2-5; absent DNA, TCRdb's TRBD1 call cannot be checked. CDR3 length: 15 amino acids. In germline, CDR1 is SQVTM, CDR2 ANQGSEA. The CDR3 here is CSVEVTGTYQETQYF.

V and J are TRBV19 and TRBJ1-3; TCRdb's D call, TRBD1, is unchecked because there is no DNA. This CDR3 comprises 16 residues. In germline, CDR1 is LNHDA, CDR2 SQIVND (reference sequence). The CDR3 loop reads CASRDRVRRSGNTIYF.

The CDR3 region is CATSSRTGTTDTQYF. V and J are TRBV15 and TRBJ2-3; TCRdb's D call of TRBD1 is untestable without DNA. CDR1 and CDR2 (germline): LNHNV, YYDKDF (reference sequence). This CDR3 has 15 residues.

The chain links TRBV15 to TRBJ2-1; TCRdb indicates TRBD2, and absent DNA this call remains unverified. The CDR3 covers 17 residues. Germline V gene data show CDR1 as LNHNV and CDR2 as YYDKDF (reference sequence). The CDR3 protein is CATSRDLRDSGYNEQFF. Full variable domain (remainder filled in from reference TRBV15 and TRBJ2-1): DAMVIQNPRYQVTQFGKPVTLSCSQTLNHNVMYWYQQKSSQAPKLLFHYYDKDFNNEADTPDNFQSRRPNTSFCFLDIRSPGLGDTAMYLCATSRDLRDSGYNEQFFGPGTRLTVL.

The chain joins TRBV6-1 to TRBJ1-2; as DNA is missing, the TRBD1 call by TCRdb cannot be tested. CDR1 MNHNS and CDR2 SASEGT come from the germline V gene. This CDR3 is 12 amino acids long. The CDR3 region is CASTGTLYGYTF.

This clonotype counts as medium-sized by frequency. The rearrangement joins TRBV18 to TRBJ2-1; TCRdb gives TRBD1 as the D gene, but with no DNA this cannot be confirmed. The CDR3 sequence is 13 residues long. From germline, CDR1 is KGHSH and CDR2 LQKENI. The CDR3 spells CASSPGGRNEQFF. Full variable domain (missing parts from reference TRBV18 and TRBJ2-1): NAGVMQNPRHLVRRRGQEARLRCSPMKGHSHVYWYRQLPEEGLKFMVYLQKENIIDESGMPKERFSAEFPKEGPSILRIQQVVRGDSAAYFCASSPGGRNEQFFGPGTRLTVL.

The genes are TRBV5-6 and TRBJ2-2. The germline CDR1 and CDR2 sequences are SGHDT and YYEEEE. CDR3 length: 14 amino acids. CDR3 protein: CASSLGHLRGELFF.

J is TRBJ1-2 and V is TRBV6-1. The CDR3 covers 13 residues. From germline, CDR1 is MNHNS and CDR2 SASEGT. This CDR3 is CASSESGDYGYTF.

V usage is TRBV5-6 and J usage is TRBJ2-1; TCRdb selects TRBD2, and the lack of DNA leaves this call unchecked. CDR3 size: 15 residues. Germline lookup yields CDR1 SGHDT and CDR2 YYEEEE. The CDR3 is CASSFGLADNNEQFF.

The chain carries TRBV6-5 and TRBJ1-6. The length of the CDR3 is 13 residues. The V gene's germline CDR1 is MNHEY and CDR2 SVGAGI. This CDR3 reads CASGRGVPSPLHF.

This clonotype is labeled medium-sized (0.01 to 0.1%) based on frequency. This chain connects TRBV19 to TRBJ2-5; lacking DNA, the TRBD1 call made by TCRdb goes unchecked. Germline assignment: CDR1 LNHDA and CDR2 SQIVND (reference sequence). The CDR3 sequence is 15 residues long. The CDR3 sequence: CASSTQRGPQETQYF.